One and the same sample provided the 8 T cell receptor beta chains below, sequenced in a study of T-cell memory formation after mild COVID-19. In TCRdb, the 5' RACE reads were re-called with MiXCR into one record per CDR3 protein. The sample holds hundreds of thousands of distinct CDR3 sequences, 18% seen once. Specimen: PBMCs or a T cell subset sorted from them (not recorded which). Receptor source: an adult woman who had mild COVID-19 (a few samples of this study predate the infection). Cell type and time point are not known.

The rearrangement uses TRBV3-1 and TRBJ1-2; possible D gene TRBD1, 5 bases. CDR1 is LGHDT and CDR2 is YNNKEL in the germline V gene (reference sequence). The CDR3 is 13 residues long. V was pared by 3 bases and J by 8 bases, with 13 bases between. CDR3 coding DNA: TGTGCCAGCAGCCAGCCACCTGGGACCGGCTACACCTTC. It is translated as CASSQPPGTGYTF.

The V gene is TRBV7-2, the J gene TRBJ2-1, with TRBD2 matching over 7 bases. Germline V gives CDR1 SGHTA, CDR2 FQGNSA. The V and J ends lost 1 base and 4 bases, in that order; junction bases with no gene match: 4. The CDR3 has 15 amino acids. The CDR3 reads CASSLEAGEYNEQFF. DNA of the CDR3: TGTGCCAGCAGCTTAGAGGCGGGGGAGTACAATGAGCAGTTCTTC.

The V call is TRBV6-6, the J call TRBJ1-1; D remains unclear. The V end was cut by 3 bases, the J end by 7 bases, with 12 bases between. CDR1 MNHNY and CDR2 SVGAGI come from the germline V gene (reference sequence). The CDR3 loop spans 13 amino acids. The CDR3 DNA sequence: TGTGCCAGCAGTTATCCGGAGGGATTTGAAGCTTTCTTT. Protein sequence: CASSYPEGFEAFF.

There are a few counts of this clonotype. V gene TRBV14 combines with J gene TRBJ2-5, with 9 bases aligning to TRBD1. J lost 2 bases, V lost 3 bases, and 7 bases had no gene match. The V gene's germline CDR1 is SGHDN and CDR2 FVKESK. This CDR3 has 16 residues. CDR3 residues: CASSQRTGGPQETQYF. The CDR3 DNA sequence: TGTGCCAGCAGCCAGCGAACAGGGGGCCCTCAAGAGACCCAGTACTTC.

The genes are TRBV6-5 and TRBJ1-1; D uncertain. CDR3 length: 14 amino acids. V lost 5 bases, J lost 0 bases, and 10 bases lay in between. Germline values: CDR1 MNHEY, CDR2 SVGAGI. In nucleotides, the CDR3 is TGTGCCAGCAGTCGACACAGCATGAACACTGAAGCTTTCTTT. Translated, it gives CASSRHSMNTEAFF.

This clonotype was observed a handful of times. The V call is TRBV30, the J call TRBJ2-5; D ambiguous. Per the germline V gene, CDR1 is GTSNPN and CDR2 is SVGIG (reference sequence). CDR3 size: 15 residues. V dropped 0 bases and J dropped 3 bases, with 14 bases sitting between them. CDR3 sequence: CAWSVTLAMKETQYF. In DNA, the CDR3 is TGTGCCTGGAGTGTAACGCTCGCAATGAAAGAGACCCAGTACTTC.

This clonotype was seen only a few times. The chain has TRBV5-6 and TRBJ2-1; TRBD2 matches 13 bases. CDR3 length: 18 residues. Per the germline V gene, CDR1 is SGHDT and CDR2 is YYEEEE. V shed 3 bases and J 4 bases; nucleotides not matched to a gene: 10. CDR3 region: CASSSGLAGARTYNEQFF. CDR3 DNA sequence: TGTGCCAGCAGCTCCGGACTAGCGGGGGCACGAACGTACAATGAGCAGTTCTTC.

With regard to this clonotype: At one boundary the junction diverges from the germline segment, which might be a read error. This rearrangement joins TRBV4-1 to TRBJ2-6, with TRBD2 matching over 8 bases. Germline-derived CDR1 and CDR2 are MGHRA and YSYEKL. The CDR3 has 19 residues. DNA for the CDR3: TGCGCCGGCAGCCAAGTCTCGGGGGGGGCGCGGTCTGGGGCCAACGTCCTGACTTTC. Amino acids: CAGSQVSGGARSGANVLTF.